The subject of this entry is one T cell receptor beta chain. The sample belongs to a study of cytomegalovirus exposure and HLA in healthy donors. The length of the CDR3 is 16 residues. Germline V gives CDR1 WSHSY, CDR2 SAAADI. Trimming at V came to 8 bases and at J to 0 bases, leaving 10 bases not matched to a gene. Healthy bone marrow donors formed the donor group. PCR amplification relied on 60 Vbeta primers (plus 13 Jbeta primers). Sequencing was performed with immunoSEQ multiplex PCR; in TCRdb, only in-frame clones are kept and a portion is missing. Here the sample spans some 150,000 clones, more than 60% being singletons.

This chain uses TRBV10-2 with TRBJ2-7, with TRBD1 matching over 10 bases. The receptor comes from a female donor in good health and CMV-seronegative. The specimen was PBMCs. The CDR3 sequence is CASSDRGGGLSYEQYF. CDR3 sequence (DNA): TGCGCCAGCTCGGACAGGGGGGGAGGTCTCTCCTACGAGCAGTACTTC.